This TCR beta chain was observed in a study of blood T cells in healthy people across ages. The study, taken as a whole, reports: Naive CD4+ cells and diversity were both higher in long-lived donors than in aged donors. TCR beta diversity, measured per million T cells, fell in a roughly linear way with age. Estimates based on one million T cells were treated as lower bounds.

The length of the CDR3 is 16 residues. Germline-derived CDR1 and CDR2 are SEHNR and FQNEAQ (reference sequence). With 5 bases clipped from V and 0 bases from J, the junction kept 10 bases outside the gene matches. Primed by a sample-barcoded 5' primer and a J-beta primer mix, a second PCR proceeded for about 6 to 11 cycles. The template-switch adaptor, which had 12 random nucleotides, put a tag on each cDNA molecule. From the 5' RACE reads, TCRdb called clonotypes with MiXCR, one entry per CDR3 protein. The sample holds 1.5 million to 2 million distinct CDR3 sequences, 34% seen once. As regards this clonotype: The antigen is undetermined.

The rearrangement joins TRBV7-9 to TRBJ2-7; 7 bases agree with TRBD2. The sequence was obtained from a woman under 40 in good health. The sequenced sample consisted of blood. DNA for the CDR3: TGTGCCAGCAGCGCAACTAACGGGGGGACCTCCTACGAGCAGTACTTC. Protein: CASSATNGGTSYEQYF.